This is a list of T cell receptor beta chains from one sample in a study of OX40 agonist ivuxolimab in advanced cancers. The repertoire was sequenced with immunoSEQ multiplex PCR; TCRdb's copy has only in-frame clones and lacks some. The table shows 35,000 to 45,000 clones, with roughly 82% occurring only once. This material consisted of CD4+ or CD8+ T cells sorted from blood, taken in a trial of the OX40 agonist ivuxolimab. All receptors derive from an adult with an advanced solid tumor such as melanoma, head and neck, liver or kidney cancer. Each CDR3 is given with its conserved first and last residue. Fields, in order: V gene, J gene, D gene, CDR3 protein. D genes are given only for firm matches.

V: TRBV10-3
J: TRBJ2-2
D: .
CDR3: CAISGGQGRTGELFF

V: TRBV7-3
J: TRBJ1-1
D: .
CDR3: CASSLKRNTEAFF

V: TRBV5-1
J: TRBJ1-2
D: .
CDR3: CASSYEENYGYTF

V: TRBV15
J: TRBJ2-7
D: .
CDR3: CATSRGRSSYEQYF

V: TRBV20-1
J: TRBJ2-1
D: .
CDR3: CSARDNEQFF

V: TRBV6-1
J: TRBJ1-2
D: TRBD1
CDR3: CASSDGWAGGDYGYTF

V: TRBV6-5
J: TRBJ2-1
D: TRBD1
CDR3: CASRETGFDEQFF

V: TRBV5-1
J: TRBJ2-1
D: TRBD1
CDR3: CASSPDRGPYNEQFF

V: TRBV7-8
J: TRBJ2-1
D: .
CDR3: CASSPSGAAPGYNEQFF

V: TRBV10-3
J: TRBJ2-5
D: .
CDR3: CAIRTDSKETQYF

V: TRBV5-8
J: TRBJ1-4
D: .
CDR3: CASSLAVGIGEKLFF

V: TRBV7-9
J: TRBJ1-2
D: TRBD1
CDR3: CASSSTSDRDNGYTF

V: TRBV4-1
J: TRBJ2-7
D: .
CDR3: CASSQVSVAGVTYEQYF

V: TRBV6-1
J: TRBJ2-6
D: .
CDR3: CASSEQGVRKISGANVLTF

V: TRBV28
J: TRBJ2-7
D: TRBD2
CDR3: CASSLMRGAGVPYEQYF

V: TRBV7-9
J: TRBJ1-1
D: TRBD1
CDR3: CASRITGTDPEAFF

V: TRBV11-3
J: TRBJ2-1
D: TRBD1
CDR3: CASSMDRTNEQFF

V: TRBV7-2
J: TRBJ2-3
D: .
CDR3: CASKLRDTQYF

V: TRBV18
J: TRBJ1-4
D: TRBD1
CDR3: CASSVQGAANEKLFF

V: TRBV29-1
J: TRBJ1-4
D: TRBD1
CDR3: CSAGQGLYEKLFF

V: TRBV14
J: TRBJ2-1
D: .
CDR3: CASSQGARRFLAGEQFF

V: TRBV7-9
J: TRBJ1-2
D: TRBD1
CDR3: CASSTGQGAWYGYTF

V: TRBV28
J: TRBJ1-5
D: .
CDR3: CASSPPTQPQHF

V: TRBV25-1
J: TRBJ1-2
D: .
CDR3: CASSETGRNYGYTF

V: TRBV28
J: TRBJ1-5
D: .
CDR3: CASSLTANQPQHF

V: TRBV4-1
J: TRBJ2-7
D: .
CDR3: CASSQGLSYEQYF

V: TRBV19
J: TRBJ1-2
D: TRBD1
CDR3: CASSGGTGGLGYTF

V: TRBV7-9
J: TRBJ2-7
D: .
CDR3: CASSWGSVSYEQYF

V: TRBV6-1
J: TRBJ2-5
D: .
CDR3: CASSEAWRQETQYF

V: TRBV7-3
J: TRBJ2-2
D: TRBD1
CDR3: CASSSQGGLMSGELFF

V: TRBV2
J: TRBJ2-5
D: .
CDR3: CASSGSETQYF

V: TRBV2
J: TRBJ1-2
D: .
CDR3: CASIIIDSLPRGYTF

V: TRBV19
J: TRBJ2-3
D: TRBD1
CDR3: CASTVPGQGSAQYF

V: TRBV7-2
J: TRBJ2-2
D: .
CDR3: CASSLSFTGELFF

V: TRBV15
J: TRBJ2-5
D: .
CDR3: CATSRDGAGDQETQYF

V: TRBV28
J: TRBJ2-7
D: TRBD1
CDR3: CASSPRTGWQYEQYF

V: TRBV10-3
J: TRBJ2-1
D: TRBD2
CDR3: CAISESGLAGGPPQFF

V: TRBV10-2
J: TRBJ1-1
D: .
CDR3: CASSEKRVELGEAFF

V: TRBV5-8
J: TRBJ1-3
D: .
CDR3: CASSTAGTKNGDTIYF

V: TRBV11-2
J: TRBJ1-2
D: .
CDR3: CASSLVQARSYGYTF

V: TRBV10-3
J: .
D: TRBD2
CDR3: CATVELAGNEQYF

V: TRBV19
J: TRBJ1-1
D: TRBD1
CDR3: CASSIIPGQGSEAFF

V: TRBV7-3
J: TRBJ1-6
D: TRBD1
CDR3: CASSPGTGGSPLHF

V: TRBV5-4
J: TRBJ2-5
D: .
CDR3: CASSLERTNGETQYF

V: TRBV19
J: TRBJ2-1
D: TRBD2
CDR3: CASSRSGRAINEQFF